One sample yielded the 10 T cell receptor beta chains listed below, sequenced in a study of blood T cell repertoires in COVID-19. The table came from immunoSEQ multiplex PCR; TCRdb's copy has only in-frame clones and leaves some out. The data contain about 180,000 clones, under 90% of them singletons. Sequenced material: peripheral blood. The receptors come from a human donor in a cohort sampled during active COVID-19.

The chain uses TRBV5-5 and TRBJ2-6; D gene uncertain. CDR3 size: 15 residues. Germline CDR1 is SGHKS and CDR2 is YYEKEE (reference sequence). Deletions cut 1 base from V and 0 bases from J, with 5 bases between. The CDR3 protein is CASSLSGSGANVLTF. In DNA, the CDR3 is TGTGCCAGCAGCTTGTCCGGCTCTGGGGCCAACGTCCTGACTTTC.

The chain combines TRBV11-3 with TRBJ2-1; D is unclear. The CDR3 sequence is 15 residues long. Germline V gene data show CDR1 as SGHNT and CDR2 as YENEEA. The V gene lost 5 bases and the J gene lost 5 bases, with 16 bases spanning the gap. CDR3 sequence: CASSPYPRDHNEQFF. The CDR3 DNA is TGTGCCAGCAGCCCCTATCCAAGAGATCACAATGAGCAGTTCTTC.

The CDR3 nucleotides are TGTGCCAGCAGCTTAGATCCGGGGATGAACACTGAAGCTTTCTTT. This gives the protein CASSLDPGMNTEAFF. The gene calls are TRBV7-2 and TRBJ1-1, with D unresolved. The CDR3 length is 15 residues. The germline V and J ends were trimmed by 1 base and 0 bases, with 9 bases remaining between them. Looked up from germline, CDR1 is SGHTA and CDR2 is FQGNSA.

The V and J genes are TRBV27 and TRBJ2-7, with 7 bases fitting TRBD1. The germline CDR1 and CDR2 sequences are MNHEY and SMNVEV (reference sequence). The CDR3 spans 15 residues. V was pared by 3 bases and J by 1 base, with 6 bases of the junction left unmatched. For the CDR3, the DNA is TGTGCCAGCAGTTTGTGGGGGACAGAATCCTACGAGCAGTACTTC. This encodes CASSLWGTESYEQYF.

Only one count was recorded for this clone. The genes are TRBV21-1 and TRBJ1-2. TRBV21-1 has pseudogene status. The CDR3 is 17 amino acids. The CDR3 protein is CASSKRRGVRANYGYTF. CDR3 DNA sequence: TGTGCCAGCAGCAAAAGGAGGGGAGTCAGAGCTAACTATGGCTACACCTTC.

This rearrangement joins TRBV19 to TRBJ1-2, with 8 bases fitting TRBD1. Germline lookup yields CDR1 LNHDA and CDR2 SQIVND (reference sequence). The V gene end was trimmed by 5 bases and the J gene end by 8 bases; junction bases not matched to a gene: 13. The CDR3 loop spans 15 amino acids. CDR3 nucleotides: TGTGCCAGTAGTGAGAACGACAGGGGATACGGCGGCTACACCTTC. It encodes CASSENDRGYGGYTF. The variable domain in full, completed from reference TRBV19 and TRBJ1-2, reads DGGITQSPKYLFRKEGQNVTLSCEQNLNHDAMYWYRQDPGQGLRLIYYSQIVNDFQKGDIAEGYSVSREKKESFPLTVTSAQKNPTAFYLCASSENDRGYGGYTFGSGTRLTVV.

The chain recombines TRBV7-9 with TRBJ2-7, with 7 bases lining up with TRBD1. Germline-derived CDR1 and CDR2 are SEHNR and FQNEAQ (reference sequence). This CDR3 comprises 15 residues. Trimming removed 3 bases from V and 3 bases from J; junction bases left unmatched: 8. DNA for the CDR3: TGTGCCAGCAGCTTGGGGGACAGTCCCAACTACGAGCAGTACTTC. Translation: CASSLGDSPNYEQYF.

V usage is TRBV4-1 and J usage is TRBJ2-2; 8 nucleotides align to TRBD2. The CDR3 runs to 19 residues. Germline-derived CDR1 and CDR2 are MGHRA and YSYEKL. Trimming removed 3 bases from V and 2 bases from J; junction bases left unmatched: 14. This CDR3 reads CASSQLVYRSGVNTGELFF. As DNA, the CDR3 is TGCGCCAGCAGCCAGTTGGTCTATCGTAGCGGGGTAAACACCGGGGAGCTGTTTTTT.

This chain links TRBV9 with TRBJ1-2, with D unclear. The V end lost 0 bases, the J end lost 10 bases, and 16 bases lay between the germline ends. In germline, CDR1 is SGDLS, CDR2 YYNGEE. The CDR3 spans 14 residues. DNA of the CDR3: TGTGCCAGCAGCGTAGGATTTCTCGGAGGATTCTACACCTTC. Protein sequence: CASSVGFLGGFYTF.

This chain uses TRBV11-3 with TRBJ2-1, with D maybe TRBD1 (6 bases). The CDR3 is made up of 15 amino acids. The V end lost 1 base, the J end lost 4 bases, and 11 bases lay between the germline ends. Germline V CDR1 and CDR2: SGHNT, YENEEA. As DNA, the CDR3 is TGTGCCAGCAGCTTAGGGACAGCTGGTTACAATGAGCAGTTCTTC. Translation gives CASSLGTAGYNEQFF.